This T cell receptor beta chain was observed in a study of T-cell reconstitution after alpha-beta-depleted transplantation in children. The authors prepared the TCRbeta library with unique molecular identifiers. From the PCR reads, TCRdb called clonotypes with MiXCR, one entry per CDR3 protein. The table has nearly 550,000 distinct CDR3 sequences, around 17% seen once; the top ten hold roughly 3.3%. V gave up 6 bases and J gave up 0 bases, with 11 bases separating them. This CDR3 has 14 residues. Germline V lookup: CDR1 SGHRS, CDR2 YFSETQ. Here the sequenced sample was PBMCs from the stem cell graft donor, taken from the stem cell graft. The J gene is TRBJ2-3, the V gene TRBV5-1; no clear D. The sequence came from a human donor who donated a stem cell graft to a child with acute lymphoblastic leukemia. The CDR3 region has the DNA TGCGCCAGCACCGACACCCCTAGCACAGATACGCAGTATTTT. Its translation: CASTDTPSTDTQYF.